Listed below are T cell receptor beta chains from one sample, sequenced in a study of beta chain features in type 1 diabetes. Only in-frame clones appear in the TCRdb table, and some are missing; sequencing was by immunoSEQ multiplex PCR. In the table there are over 300,000 clones, less than 10% of which are singletons. The sequenced sample consisted of central memory CD4+ T cells from blood. The origin of the receptors is a woman younger than 35 in good health. CDR3s include the opening cysteine and the closing phenylalanine or tryptophan. A D gene is named only where the DNA matches it firmly. Where a row states a size, it is once, few, many or the class of an expanded clone; other rows omit it.

. . TRBJ1-6 TRBV5-1 CASSLRELDFNSPLHF TGCGCCAGCAGCTTAAGGGAACTGGACTTTAATTCACCCCTCCACTTT
. TRBD1 TRBJ2-7 TRBV7-6 CASSISRDRGEQYF TGTGCCAGCAGCATATCCCGGGACAGGGGTGAGCAGTACTTC
. . TRBJ2-1 TRBV6-5 CASSYQRNPYNEQFF TGTGCCAGCAGTTACCAGCGCAACCCCTACAATGAGCAGTTCTTC
many TRBD1 TRBJ2-7 TRBV7-9 CASSPSRGPYEQYF TGTGCCAGCAGCCCTAGCAGGGGGCCGTACGAGCAGTACTTC
. . TRBJ2-3 TRBV7-9 CASSRGAKDTQYF TGTGCCAGCAGCCGGGGGGCGAAAGATACGCAGTATTTT
few . TRBJ2-5 TRBV6-1 CASSVGHQETQYF TGTGCCAGCAGTGTGGGACACCAAGAGACCCAGTACTTC
few . TRBJ2-3 TRBV4-1 CASSPAQDRSDTQYF TGCGCCAGCAGCCCCGCCCAAGACAGGTCAGATACGCAGTATTTT
. . TRBJ2-1 TRBV7-2 CASSSRDIGNEQFF TGTGCCAGCAGCTCCCGGGACATCGGAAATGAGCAGTTCTTC
few TRBD1 TRBJ2-7 TRBV7-3 CASSRGQAPTYEQYF TGTGCCAGCAGCAGGGGACAGGCCCCCACCTACGAGCAGTACTTC
few TRBD2 TRBJ2-1 TRBV25-1 CASSESGGNEQFF TGTGCCAGCAGTGAATCGGGGGGTAATGAGCAGTTCTTC
. TRBD2 TRBJ2-1 TRBV5-1 CASRDGTSGNNEQFF TGCGCCAGCAGAGACGGGACTAGCGGAAACAATGAGCAGTTCTTC
. . TRBJ2-6 TRBV4-3 CASSQEEQFSGANVLTF TGCGCCAGCAGCCAAGAGGAACAGTTCTCTGGGGCCAACGTCCTGACTTTC
. . TRBJ1-2 TRBV4-3 CASSQDRVNHNYGYTF TGCGCCAGCAGCCAAGATCGGGTAAATCATAACTATGGCTACACCTTC
. . TRBJ2-1 TRBV15 CATSARDNEQFF TGTGCCACCAGCGCCCGGGACAATGAGCAGTTCTTC
. . TRBJ2-5 TRBV18 CASSPPSGAWGETQYF TGTGCCAGCTCACCACCCTCCGGGGCTTGGGGAGAGACCCAGTACTTC
few TRBD1 TRBJ1-2 TRBV9 CASSVEAQGINYGYTF TGTGCCAGCAGCGTAGAAGCACAGGGGATTAACTATGGCTACACCTTC
few TRBD1 TRBJ2-5 TRBV2 CASTKRDRRQETQYF TGTGCCAGCACCAAGAGGGACAGAAGACAAGAGACCCAGTACTTC
few TRBD2 TRBJ2-7 TRBV11-1 CASSRTSGIIYEQYF TGTGCCAGCAGCCGGACTAGCGGGATAATCTACGAGCAGTACTTC
. . TRBJ1-5 TRBV28 CASSDSNQPQHF TGTGCCAGCAGTGATAGCAATCAGCCCCAGCATTTT
many TRBD1 TRBJ1-1 TRBV28 CASSHLFRGRAEAFF TGTGCCAGCAGTCATCTTTTCAGGGGGAGGGCTGAAGCTTTCTTT
many . TRBJ2-6 TRBV7-2 CASSLWRANVLTF TGTGCCAGCAGCTTGTGGAGGGCCAACGTCCTGACTTTC
few . TRBJ1-4 TRBV28 CASSLWLTEKLFF TGTGCCAGCAGTTTGTGGTTAACCGAAAAACTGTTTTTT
. . TRBJ2-7 TRBV7-2 CASSYLAGYEQYF TGTGCCAGCAGCTACCTTGCGGGGTACGAGCAGTACTTC
. . TRBJ2-7 TRBV7-2 CASSFRDGPYEQYF TGTGCCAGCAGCTTCCGGGACGGTCCCTACGAGCAGTACTTC
. . TRBJ1-2 TRBV7-2 CASRRRGDDYGYTF TGTGCCAGCAGACGACGAGGGGACGACTATGGCTACACCTTC
. TRBD2 TRBJ2-1 TRBV28 CASSSPQRGASEQFF TGTGCCAGCAGTTCTCCCCAGCGGGGGGCGAGTGAGCAGTTCTTC
. TRBD2 TRBJ2-3 TRBV4-2 CASSRTSGRPGDTQYF TGTGCCAGCAGCCGGACTAGCGGGAGGCCCGGAGATACGCAGTATTTT
many TRBD1 TRBJ1-4 TRBV29-1 CSGRTGRATNEKLFF TGCAGCGGGAGGACAGGCCGTGCAACTAATGAAAAACTGTTTTTT
. . TRBJ1-1 TRBV7-2 CASSQRQGKNTEAFF TGTGCCAGCAGCCAGCGGCAGGGGAAGAACACTGAAGCTTTCTTT
. . TRBJ2-2 TRBV7-3 CASSLGALFRRELFF TGTGCCAGCAGCTTAGGAGCCCTTTTTCGACGGGAGCTGTTTTTT